This TCR beta chain was retrieved from a study of CD8+ T cells in alopecia areata. The sequencing template was cDNA reverse transcribed from extracted RNA. Repertoires were generated with immunoSEQ multiplex PCR, while TCRdb's copy carries only in-frame clones and drops some. The repertoire consists of over 150,000 clones, with approximately 53% occurring once and the leading ten covering around 5.1%. V dropped 4 bases and J dropped 3 bases, with 12 bases sitting between them. Germline V gene lookup returns CDR1 MNHNY and CDR2 SVGAGI (reference sequence). The CDR3 is 14 residues long. Study-wide results and caveats: The study also sequences resident alphabeta T cells of normal skin in scalp samples. Higher clonality than in normal scalp was seen in lesional scalp, especially alopecia totalis/universalis.

The sample holds a few counts of this clone. Antigen: not known. J is TRBJ1-1 and V is TRBV6-6; perhaps TRBD1 as D (6 bases). Input material: CD8+ T cells sorted from blood. The origin of this receptor is a human donor in good health. The CDR3 is CASSSQGGDTEAFF. CDR3 in DNA: TGTGCCAGCAGTTCACAGGGCGGCGACACTGAAGCTTTCTTT.